The text below deals with one TCR beta chain. This CDR3 spans 12 amino acids. V was clipped by 4 bases and J by 6 bases, with 10 bases between them. The germline V gene encodes CDR1 SGDLS and CDR2 YYNGEE. This sample is drawn from a study of T cell clonotyping in hematopoietic cell transplantation. Profiling relied on immunoSEQ multiplex PCR, and the TCRdb table lists in-frame clones only, not all of them. The table lists more than 950 clones, approximately 80% of them singletons, with 15% in the top ten. The input for sequencing was PBMCs, taken 30 days after allogeneic stem cell transplant. The rearrangement links TRBV9 to TRBJ1-2; D is unclear. This sequence originates from a female patient between 50 and 59 years old who had an allogeneic stem cell transplant, so the T cells may come from the graft donor. Some clones in this sample may be carry-over from other donors' samples. In nucleotides, the CDR3 is TGTGCCAGCAGCCTCCCCCAAGATGGCTACACCTTC. This codes for CASSLPQDGYTF.